A selection of T cell receptor beta chains follows, all from one sample in a study of naive and memory T cell subsets. A single record per CDR3 protein comes from TCRdb applying MiXCR to the UMI-ligation and nested PCR reads. The sample yields 130,000 or so distinct CDR3 sequences, approximately 37% seen once. The source material was central memory CD4+ T cells from blood. Source of these receptors: a human donor in good health. The CDR3 runs from the conserved cysteine through the conserved F or W. D genes are given only for firm matches. The size field is filled for only some rows; it gives once, few, many or a size class.

-,TRBV29-1,-,TRBJ2-7,TGCAGCGTTGACCAGGCTGGGGCTGGGTCCTACGAGCAGTACTTC,CSVDQAGAGSYEQYF
-,TRBV11-2,-,TRBJ1-1,TGTGCCAGCAGCTTAGAAGGGAGAGTACACATGAACACTGAAGCTTTCTTT,CASSLEGRVHMNTEAFF
few,TRBV9,TRBD2,TRBJ2-4,TGTGCCAGCAGCGTCGAAGCCGGGACTAGCGGGAGAAAAAACATTCAGTACTTC,CASSVEAGTSGRKNIQYF
many,TRBV20-1,-,TRBJ2-2,TGCAGTGCTAGAGTACTAGGCACCGGGGAGCTGTTTTTT,CSARVLGTGELFF
once,TRBV5-1,TRBD1,TRBJ1-1,TGCGCCAGCAGCTCCCTGACAGGGATGAACACTGAAGCTTTCTTT,CASSSLTGMNTEAFF
few,TRBV12-3/TRBV12-4,TRBD2,TRBJ2-4,TGTGCCAGCAGGGGGGGGTTCGCGACGAACATTCAGTACTTC,CASRGGFATNIQYF
many,TRBV29-1,-,TRBJ2-7,TGCAGCGTTAAACAGGGCACCTACGAGCAGTACTTC,CSVKQGTYEQYF
few,TRBV18,-,TRBJ2-7,TGTGCCAGCTCACCAGCCAGCGGTCCCTACGAGCAGTACTTC,CASSPASGPYEQYF
-,TRBV7-8,TRBD2,TRBJ2-1,TGTGCCAGCAGCCGCATCTTAGCGGGAGGAGCCAATGAGCAGTTCTTC,CASSRILAGGANEQFF
-,TRBV4-1,TRBD1,TRBJ2-2,TGCGCCAGCAGCCAACCCGGACAGGGCGGGGAGCTGTTTTTT,CASSQPGQGGELFF
few,TRBV6-5,TRBD2,TRBJ2-6,TGTGCCAGCAGTTACTCTGGCGGGAGGCCAGGTGTGGGCTCTGGGGCCAACGTCCTGACTTTC,CASSYSGGRPGVGSGANVLTF
-,TRBV2,TRBD1,TRBJ1-3,TGTGCCAGCAGTGAGGACAGGGGCTCTGGAAACACCATATATTTT,CASSEDRGSGNTIYF
-,TRBV5-1,TRBD1,TRBJ1-5,TGCGCCAGCAGCTTGAGACCGACAGGGGGAAATCAGCCCCAGCATTTT,CASSLRPTGGNQPQHF
-,TRBV30,-,TRBJ2-6,TGTGCCTGGAGCGGACGGGGCTCTGGGGCCAACGTCCTGACTTTC,CAWSGRGSGANVLTF
-,TRBV6-5,-,TRBJ2-7,TGTGCCAGCAGCTCCCGGGGGAGCGGGCACGATTACGAGCAGTACTTC,CASSSRGSGHDYEQYF
-,TRBV20-1,-,TRBJ2-1,TGCAGTGCTAGAGATCTCAACACTCCCTCCTACAATGAGCAGTTCTTC,CSARDLNTPSYNEQFF
medium-sized,TRBV7-6,TRBD2,TRBJ2-1,TGTGCCAGCAGCTTAGTCGCTAGCGGGAGCGGTGAGCAGTTCTTC,CASSLVASGSGEQFF
many,TRBV3-1,-,TRBJ1-3,TGTGCCAGCAGCCCTCCATCGCTTGAAAACACCATATATTTT,CASSPPSLENTIYF
once,TRBV10-3,-,TRBJ2-6,TGTGCCATCAGTGAGGGATTACAGGGTGCTGGGGCCAACGTCCTGACTTTC,CAISEGLQGAGANVLTF
few,TRBV6-2/TRBV6-3,TRBD2,TRBJ2-1,TGTGCCAGCAGGGCTATAGGGGCTAGCGGGTCCCCTTCCTACAATGAGCAGTTCTTC,CASRAIGASGSPSYNEQFF
few,TRBV27,-,TRBJ1-4,TGTGCCAGCAGTTCGGGGCAAAGGGGTGAAAAACTGTTTTTT,CASSSGQRGEKLFF
-,TRBV3-1,-,TRBJ2-4,TGTGCCAGCAGCCAAGAAAGCCTTAGCGGAAAAGGAAAAAACATTCAGTACTTC,CASSQESLSGKGKNIQYF
-,TRBV7-8,-,TRBJ1-2,TGTGCCAGCAGGCCGCGGGGGGACCAATCTAACTATGGCTACACCTTC,CASRPRGDQSNYGYTF
-,TRBV28,-,TRBJ2-4,TGTGCCAGCAGTTTGAGCGATATTCAGTACTTC,CASSLSDIQYF
few,TRBV6-4,TRBD1,TRBJ2-1,TGTGCCAGCAGCCTGACAGGGGGGATCGGTGAGCAGTTCTTC,CASSLTGGIGEQFF
-,TRBV18,TRBD1,TRBJ1-1,TGTGCCAGCTCACCATTGGCCCAAGGACAGGCGAACACTGAAGCTTTCTTT,CASSPLAQGQANTEAFF
-,TRBV28,TRBD2,TRBJ2-1,TGTGCCAGCAGCCGATACCGAGGAGCGGGAGGGCCGCATGAGCAGTTCTTC,CASSRYRGAGGPHEQFF
-,TRBV5-1,TRBD1,TRBJ1-1,TGCGCCAGCAGCTTGGCACGACAGGGGCTGCGAAGCACTGAAGCTTTCTTT,CASSLARQGLRSTEAFF
-,TRBV12-3/TRBV12-4,TRBD1,TRBJ2-1,TGTGCCAGCAGCCCCTCGGGACAGGGGAACAATGAGCAGTTCTTC,CASSPSGQGNNEQFF
-,TRBV5-1,TRBD1,TRBJ1-6,TGCGCCAGCAGCTTCCAGGGGGATAATTCACCCCTCCACTTT,CASSFQGDNSPLHF
few,TRBV6-5,TRBD1,TRBJ1-3,TGTGCCAGCAGGGGACAGCTTGCTGGAAACACCATATATTTT,CASRGQLAGNTIYF
-,TRBV14,-,TRBJ1-2,TGTGCCAGCAGCCCCCAGTCTTGGAGTGGCTACACCTTC,CASSPQSWSGYTF
-,TRBV28,-,TRBJ1-5,TGTGCCAGCAGTACAAGGACACGGGCCCAGCATTTT,CASSTRTRAQHF
-,TRBV5-1,-,TRBJ2-7,TGCGCCAGCAGCTACAAAACAGGGACCTACTACGAGCAGTACTTC,CASSYKTGTYYEQYF
-,TRBV5-1,-,TRBJ2-5,TGCGCCAGCAGCTGGGAAGAGACCCAGTACTTC,CASSWEETQYF